The 10 T cell receptor beta chains in this list originate from one sample, sequenced in a study of blood T cell repertoires in COVID-19. Profiling relied on immunoSEQ multiplex PCR, and the TCRdb table lists in-frame clones only, not all of them. This sample has some 300,000 clones, with around nine tenths found just once. The specimen was peripheral blood. These receptors were obtained from a man aged 70-80 years with acute or convalescent COVID-19.

This chain uses TRBV7-6 with TRBJ1-6; 7 nucleotides line up with TRBD1. This CDR3 has 16 residues. V trimming: 4 bases; J trimming: 7 bases; junction bases outside the gene matches: 10. CDR1 is SGHVS, CDR2 FNYEAQ, per germline. The CDR3 loop is CASSSTTGTENSPLHF. CDR3 in DNA: TGTGCCAGCAGCTCAACAACCGGGACAGAGAATTCACCCCTCCACTTT.

The V gene is TRBV7-2, the J gene TRBJ1-1, with D tentatively TRBD1 (5 bases). This CDR3 region has 12 residues. CDR1 SGHTA and CDR2 FQGNSA come from the germline V gene. V was clipped by 1 base and J by 7 bases, with 7 bases between them. The CDR3: CASSLGGGEAFF. CDR3 in DNA: TGTGCCAGCAGCTTAGGCGGGGGTGAAGCTTTCTTT. Using reference TRBV7-2 and TRBJ1-1 for the parts outside the CDR3, the full variable domain is GAGVSQSPSNKVTEKGKDVELRCDPISGHTALYWYRQSLGQGLEFLIYFQGNSAPDKSGLPSDRFSAERTGGSVSTLTIQRTQQEDSAVYLCASSLGGGEAFFGQGTRLTVV.

A remark on this clone: This sample also contains other DNA sequences that code for the same CDR3. The rearrangement links TRBV5-1 to TRBJ1-5; D is undetermined. Between the trimmed V and J ends, which lost 4 bases and 0 bases, there was a span of 11 bases. Germline lookup yields CDR1 SGHRS and CDR2 YFSETQ. The CDR3 sequence is 15 residues long. In DNA, the CDR3 is TGCGCCAGCAGCCTGGACGGGTATAGCAATCAGCCCCAGCATTTT. Its protein is CASSLDGYSNQPQHF.

The sample holds one count of this clone. V gene TRBV6-6 combines with J gene TRBJ2-1, with D unresolved. Germline V gene lookup returns CDR1 MNHNY and CDR2 SVGAGI (reference sequence). V gave up 8 bases and J gave up 6 bases, with 14 bases separating them. The CDR3 loop spans 13 amino acids. The CDR3 here is CASRLVVRNEQFF. The DNA of the CDR3 is TGTGCCAGCCGGCTAGTTGTCCGCAATGAGCAGTTCTTC.

This chain links TRBV19 with TRBJ2-1; no definite D call. Trimming left V 5 bases short and J 7 bases short, with 9 bases between. Germline-derived CDR1 and CDR2 are LNHDA and SQIVND (reference sequence). This CDR3 comprises 12 residues. The CDR3 sequence: CASSVLQNEQFF. Here the CDR3 DNA reads TGTGCCAGTAGTGTCCTCCAGAATGAGCAGTTCTTC.

This clone came up once. V usage is TRBV28 and J usage is TRBJ1-2; D ambiguous. The CDR3 runs to 12 residues. V was cut by 4 bases and J by 1 base, with 4 bases left in between. Germline values: CDR1 MDHEN, CDR2 SYDVKM. The CDR3 here is CASSSFNYGYTF. The CDR3 coding sequence is TGTGCCAGCAGTTCTTTTAACTATGGCTACACCTTC.

The chain couples TRBV20-1 to TRBJ2-1, with no clear D. This CDR3 has 11 residues. Per germline, CDR1 DFQATT and CDR2 SNEGSKA (reference sequence). V was cut by 1 base and J by 7 bases, with 5 bases left in between. CDR3 bases: TGCAGTGCTAGAGGAGTTAATGAGCAGTTCTTC. Residues: CSARGVNEQFF.

The chain employs TRBV4-2 and TRBJ2-1, with TRBD2 matching over 7 bases. The CDR3 contains 16 residues. After removal of 0 bases from V and 10 bases from J, the junction contained 12 bases not matched to a gene. Germline values: CDR1 LGHNA, CDR2 YNFKEQ. The CDR3 region has the DNA TGTGCCAGCAGCCAAGATCTAGGTTCCCCAGCGGGGGAGCAGTTCTTC. Its translation is CASSQDLGSPAGEQFF.

This clone is a singleton in its sample. This chain links TRBV19 with TRBJ1-1; D unclear. Germline CDR1 and CDR2: LNHDA and SQIVND (reference sequence). This CDR3 is 12 amino acids long. V gave up 6 bases and J gave up 0 bases, with 5 bases separating them. CDR3 coding DNA: TGTGCCAGTAGCAACTTGAACACTGAAGCTTTCTTT. Amino acid sequence: CASSNLNTEAFF.

V usage is TRBV19 and J usage is TRBJ1-5; D uncertain. Germline CDR1 and CDR2: LNHDA and SQIVND (reference sequence). The CDR3 consists of 13 residues. V lost 3 bases to trimming and J lost 6 bases, with 9 bases between them. CDR3 sequence reads: CASSILFGQPQHF. The CDR3 DNA reads as TGTGCCAGTAGTATCCTTTTCGGTCAGCCCCAGCATTTT.